The clone carrying this TCR beta chain was recorded many times. Its antigen is currently unknown. Library preparation (for TCRbeta) was performed with unique molecular identifiers. Using its own MiXCR run on the PCR reads, TCRdb lists one record per CDR3 protein. The sample includes about 980,000 distinct CDR3 sequences, roughly 29% seen only once; the top ten take under 30%. The data originate from a study of T-cell reconstitution after alpha-beta-depleted transplantation in children. Points from the study as a whole: T-cell numbers and diversity one year post-transplant derived largely from freshly generated T cells. Several hundred graft clones that had expanded were reportedly the source of alpha-beta T cells about two months after transplant. Day-60 TCRbeta diversity that was high in some patients was derived from surviving recipient T cells and thymic progenitors.

Germline lookup yields CDR1 SQVTM and CDR2 ANQGSEA. This CDR3 spans 14 amino acids. The V end lost 4 bases, the J end lost 0 bases, and 13 bases lay between the germline ends. The clonotype comes from a boy younger than two who had a stem cell transplant for SCID, so the T cells may come from the graft donor. The V and J genes are TRBV29-1 and TRBJ2-7, with TRBD2 as a possible D gene (5 bases). The source was PBMCs, mostly from graft donor cells, collected 360 days after TCRalphabeta/CD19-depleted stem cell transplant. CDR3 in DNA: TGCAGCGTTGGACCGGAGGTCGCCTCCTACGAGCAGTACTTC. It is translated as CSVGPEVASYEQYF.